The present T cell receptor beta chain was sequenced within a study of blood T cell repertoires in COVID-19. Germline V gene sequence: CDR1 SGHDN, CDR2 FVKESK. The CDR3 has 15 residues. V was pared by 4 bases and J by 7 bases, with 11 bases of the junction left unmatched. TCRdb keeps only in-frame clones here, not all; method: immunoSEQ multiplex PCR. This table holds about 80,000 clones, around 76% found once. The rearrangement joins TRBV14 to TRBJ2-7; 9 bases agree with TRBD1. This sequence was found in a man aged 65-85 years with active or convalescent COVID-19. Input material: peripheral blood. In DNA, the CDR3 is TGTGCCAGCAGCCCTTTACAGGGGGCGGTCGAGGAGCAGTACTTC. Protein sequence: CASSPLQGAVEEQYF.